These 21 T cell receptor beta chains were sequenced from one sample in a study of T cell responses to AZD1222 COVID-19 vaccine. The data were produced by immunoSEQ multiplex PCR, yet TCRdb's version contains in-frame clones alone and is incomplete. The sample has around 130,000 clones, around 94% seen once. The input for sequencing was peripheral blood, taken on day 0 of AZD1222 vaccination. Receptors originate from an adult in good health.

This chain uses TRBV11-2 with TRBJ2-5; 9 nucleotides match TRBD2. This CDR3 is 14 amino acids long. After removal of 5 bases from V and 3 bases from J, the junction contained 4 bases not matched to a gene. Germline CDR1 reads SGHAT; CDR2 reads FQNNGV. CDR3 coding DNA: TGTGCCAGCAGCCTGAGCGGGGGGAAAGAGACCCAGTACTTC. As protein: CASSLSGGKETQYF. Supplemented by reference TRBV11-2 and TRBJ2-5, the full variable domain reads EAGVAQSPRYKIIEKRQSVAFWCNPISGHATLYWYQQILGQGPKLLIQFQNNGVVDDSQLPKDRFSAERLKGVDSTLKIQPAKLEDSAVYLCASSLSGGKETQYFGPGTRLLVL.

V gene TRBV27 combines with J gene TRBJ1-6, with D perhaps matching TRBD1 (5 bases). Germline loops: CDR1 MNHEY, CDR2 SMNVEV (reference sequence). Between the trimmed V and J ends, which lost 5 bases and 7 bases, there was a span of 12 bases. The CDR3 consists of 14 residues. The DNA for the CDR3 is TGTGCCAGCAGTGCACGGACACAGAATTCACCCCTCCACTTT. It encodes CASSARTQNSPLHF.

The chain has TRBV5-1 and TRBJ2-1; 12 bases match TRBD2. J was trimmed by 7 bases and V by 1 base; bases with no gene match: 6. Germline V gene sequence: CDR1 SGHRS, CDR2 YFSETQ. The CDR3 runs 16 residues. CDR3 coding DNA: TGCGCCAGCAGCTTGATGCTAGCGGGAGGGAAAAATGAGCAGTTCTTC. It encodes CASSLMLAGGKNEQFF.

This rearrangement joins TRBV15 to TRBJ1-6; D gene unclear. This CDR3 has 14 residues. Germline V gene sequence: CDR1 LNHNV, CDR2 YYDKDF (reference sequence). V lost 0 bases, J lost 8 bases, and 8 bases lay in between. The CDR3 here is CATSRDLMDSPLHF. For the CDR3, the DNA is TGTGCCACCAGCAGAGATCTAATGGATTCACCCCTCCACTTT. The entire variable domain, with the rest obtained from reference TRBV15 and TRBJ1-6, is as follows: DAMVIQNPRYQVTQFGKPVTLSCSQTLNHNVMYWYQQKSSQAPKLLFHYYDKDFNNEADTPDNFQSRRPNTSFCFLDIRSPGLGDTAMYLCATSRDLMDSPLHFGNGTRLTVT.

The V call is TRBV5-1, the J call TRBJ1-2; 8 bases are shared with TRBD1. V lost 4 bases and J lost 3; bases outside the gene matches: 11. The germline CDR1 and CDR2 sequences are SGHRS and YFSETQ. The CDR3 is made up of 16 amino acids. CDR3 DNA: TGCGCCAGCAGCGTTAACTCAGGGGGCCCCTACTATGGCTACACCTTC. Translation gives CASSVNSGGPYYGYTF.

The chain uses TRBV7-3 and TRBJ2-2; D might be TRBD2 (6 bases). This CDR3 is 13 amino acids long. CDR1 and CDR2 (germline): SGHTA, FQGTGA. Trimming left V 5 bases short and J 7 bases short, with 11 bases between. CDR3: CASSPGGDGELFF. CDR3 nucleotides: TGTGCCAGCAGCCCTGGAGGGGACGGGGAGCTGTTTTTT.

The chain links TRBV6-1 to TRBJ1-2, with D possibly being TRBD1 (6 bases). CDR1 and CDR2 (germline): MNHNS, SASEGT. Trimming took 3 bases from V and 5 from J, leaving 19 bases between them. The CDR3 is made up of 16 amino acids. The CDR3 sequence is CASSETGHSYYYGYTF. The CDR3 DNA reads as TGTGCCAGCAGTGAGACGGGACACTCCTACTATTATGGCTACACCTTC.

The rearrangement links TRBV6-2 or TRBV6-3 to TRBJ1-1; D call uncertain. CDR3 length: 14 residues. Germline CDR1 reads MNHEY; CDR2 reads SVGEGT. Trimming pared 4 bases from V and 0 bases from J, leaving 9 bases between. The CDR3 nucleotides read TGTGCCAGCAGTTGGACTGGGATGAACACTGAAGCTTTCTTT. Amino acids: CASSWTGMNTEAFF.

The chain uses TRBV3-1 (or the pseudogene TRBV3-2) and TRBJ1-3; unclear D gene. The CDR3 consists of 15 residues. The germline V and J ends were trimmed by 4 bases and 0 bases, with 10 bases remaining between them. In germline, CDR1 is LGHDT, CDR2 YNNKEL (reference sequence). In nucleotides, the CDR3 is TGTGCCAGCAGCCCAGAACGGACCTCTGGAAACACCATATATTTT. It codes for CASSPERTSGNTIYF.

The CDR3 reads CATSDSLYGYTF. The CDR3 DNA reads TGTGCCACCAGTGACAGTCTCTATGGCTACACCTTC. This chain uses TRBV24-1 with TRBJ1-2, with D hard to call. The CDR3 covers 12 residues. Between the trimmed V and J ends, which lost 4 bases and 4 bases, there was a span of 6 bases. CDR1 and CDR2 from the germline V gene are KGHDR and SFDVKD.

This chain joins TRBV5-1 and TRBJ1-5, with D possibly TRBD1 on 6 matching bases. The CDR3 is made up of 13 amino acids. V lost 0 bases, J lost 6 bases, and 7 bases lay in between. Germline V gene lookup returns CDR1 SGHRS and CDR2 YFSETQ. Written as DNA, the CDR3 is TGCGCCAGCAGCTTGGAAGGGGGTCAGCCCCAGCATTTT. This sequence encodes CASSLEGGQPQHF.

This clone was counted once. CDR3: CASSQIQGVSRFF. CDR3 sequence (DNA): TGTGCCAGCAGCCAAATACAGGGGGTTAGTCGGTTCTTC. The chain employs TRBV14 and TRBJ2-1; 8 bases align to TRBD1. V lost 2 bases and J lost 15; bases outside the gene matches: 9. Germline CDR1 reads SGHDN; CDR2 reads FVKESK. The CDR3 extends over 13 amino acids.

The gene calls are TRBV11-1 and TRBJ2-1; D possibly corresponds to TRBD2 (7 bases). Germline loops: CDR1 SGHAT, CDR2 FQDESV (reference sequence). The ends were cut back, 2 bases at V and 4 bases at J, with 12 bases in the middle. CDR3 length: 15 residues. CDR3 bases: TGTGCCAGCAGCTTATTGGGGGGGCCATACAATGAGCAGTTCTTC. It translates to CASSLLGGPYNEQFF.

CDR3 coding DNA: TGTGCCAGCAGCGTAGCTACCACGTTGCGAGAGACCCAGTACTTC. Encoded protein: CASSVATTLRETQYF. This rearrangement joins TRBV9 to TRBJ2-5, with D unresolved. CDR3 size: 15 residues. CDR1 and CDR2 (germline): SGDLS, YYNGEE. V lost 0 bases and J lost 4, with 13 bases in between.

CDR3 DNA: TGTGCCAGCAGCTCCCCGCTGGGACTAGCGGGAGGTCGTGAGCAGTTCTTC. Translated: CASSSPLGLAGGREQFF. This chain links TRBV7-9 with TRBJ2-1; TRBD2 aligns across 15 bases. Germline assignment: CDR1 SEHNR and CDR2 FQNEAQ (reference sequence). V shed 4 bases, J shed 9 bases, and the junction held 10 bases outside the gene matches. The CDR3 totals 17 residues.

This clone has only one observation. In the same sample, other DNA sequences code for this CDR3. The V and J genes are TRBV18 and TRBJ1-4, with TRBD1 as a possible D gene (5 bases). This CDR3 is 14 amino acids long. Germline lookup yields CDR1 KGHSH and CDR2 LQKENI. The V gene lost 0 bases and the J gene lost 7 bases, with 9 bases spanning the gap. CDR3 sequence reads: CASSPPGAGEKLFF. The CDR3 DNA reads as TGTGCCAGCTCACCACCAGGGGCGGGTGAAAAACTGTTTTTT.

This chain uses TRBV14 with TRBJ2-3; D might be TRBD1 or TRBD2, each matching 6 bases. This CDR3 contains 19 residues. The germline V gene encodes CDR1 SGHDN and CDR2 FVKESK. Trimming took off 1 base at V and 0 bases at J, with 20 bases between the two ends. CDR3 loop: CASSQGWGAQTSSTDTQYF. The CDR3 nucleotides read TGTGCCAGCAGCCAAGGTTGGGGGGCTCAAACTTCTAGCACAGATACGCAGTATTTT.

This chain joins TRBV2 and TRBJ1-2; D is unclear. The CDR3 sequence is 10 residues long. The V end lost 3 bases, the J end lost 6 bases, and 2 bases lay between the germline ends. Germline assignment: CDR1 SNHLY and CDR2 FYNNEI. The chain's CDR3 is CASSEDGYTF. DNA of the CDR3: TGTGCCAGCAGTGAGGATGGCTACACCTTC. Using reference TRBV2 and TRBJ1-2 for the parts outside the CDR3, the full variable domain is EPEVTQTPSHQVTQMGQEVILRCVPISNHLYFYWYRQILGQKVEFLVSFYNNEISEKSEIFDDQFSVERPDGSNFTLKIRSTKLEDSAMYFCASSEDGYTFGSGTRLTVV.

The V call is TRBV3-1 (or the pseudogene TRBV3-2), the J call TRBJ1-2; no firm D call. V lost 4 bases to trimming and J lost 4 bases, with 16 bases between them. The CDR3 length is 15 residues. Looked up from germline, CDR1 is LGHDT and CDR2 is YNNKEL (reference sequence). The CDR3 nucleotides are TGTGCCAGCAGCCCCTGGACCTCGGAGGGCTATGGCTACACCTTC. Translated, it gives CASSPWTSEGYGYTF.

The chain has TRBV18 and TRBJ2-2, with D perhaps matching TRBD1 or TRBD2 (6 bases each). Germline V gene sequence: CDR1 KGHSH, CDR2 LQKENI. V lost 1 base to trimming and J lost 8 bases, with 20 bases between them. This CDR3 region has 17 residues. CDR3 protein: CASSPLLDPGAAGELFF. The CDR3, as DNA: TGTGCCAGCTCACCACTGCTTGACCCGGGGGCGGCGGGGGAGCTGTTTTTT.

The chain carries TRBV6-5 and TRBJ2-1, with D perhaps matching TRBD2 (6 bases). CDR3 length: 15 residues. Germline lookup yields CDR1 MNHEY and CDR2 SVGAGI. V was cut by 1 base and J by 1 base, with 8 bases left in between. The CDR3 DNA sequence: TGTGCCAGCAGTTACTGGGCGGGGTCCTACAATGAGCAGTTCTTC. Translated: CASSYWAGSYNEQFF.